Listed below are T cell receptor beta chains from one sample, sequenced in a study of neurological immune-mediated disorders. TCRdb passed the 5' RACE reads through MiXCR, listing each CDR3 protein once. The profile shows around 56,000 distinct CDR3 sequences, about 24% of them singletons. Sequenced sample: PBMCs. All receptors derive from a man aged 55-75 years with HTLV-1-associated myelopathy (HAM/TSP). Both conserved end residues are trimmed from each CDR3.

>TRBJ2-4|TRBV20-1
SARRDITKNIQY
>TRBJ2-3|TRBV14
ASSPGTPRNTDTQY
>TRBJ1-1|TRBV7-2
ASSPDTMVNTEAF
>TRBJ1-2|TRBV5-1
ASSLSGSTGGYT
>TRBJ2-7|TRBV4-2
ASSRTGEVVEQY
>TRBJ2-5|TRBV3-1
ASQGETQY
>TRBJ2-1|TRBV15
ATSETSGRADEQF
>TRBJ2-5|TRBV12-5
ASGPDGTKETQY
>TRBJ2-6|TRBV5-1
ASSLFWQPVTSGANVLT
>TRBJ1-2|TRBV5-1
ASSPGRGSTNYGYT
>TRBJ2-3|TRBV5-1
ASSPRSFSTDTQY
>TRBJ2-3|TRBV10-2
ASNPGLAVDTQY
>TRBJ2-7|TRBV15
ATSRDTGVYEQY
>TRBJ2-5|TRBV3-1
ASSQDRASFIQETQY
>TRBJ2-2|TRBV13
ASGKGAPGELF
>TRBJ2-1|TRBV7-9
ASSLLGGSSPIEY
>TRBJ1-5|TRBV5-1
ASSRDGANNQPQH
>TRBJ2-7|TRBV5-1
ASSPAGANEQY
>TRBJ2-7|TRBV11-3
ASSLPTGGPSEQY
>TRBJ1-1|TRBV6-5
VPGTGCLNTEAF
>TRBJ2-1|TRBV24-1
ATSDSRPREVGYNEQF
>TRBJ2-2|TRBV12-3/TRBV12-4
ASPDRNTGELF
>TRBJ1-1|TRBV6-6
ASSYSAGTVNTEAF
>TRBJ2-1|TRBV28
ASSLGQGSGNEQF
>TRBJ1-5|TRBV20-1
SARDPNQPQH
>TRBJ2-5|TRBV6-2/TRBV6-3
ASREPGQGARETQY
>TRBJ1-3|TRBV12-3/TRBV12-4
ASSLGNTIY
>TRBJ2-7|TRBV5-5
ASSLGVVGTGNHEQY
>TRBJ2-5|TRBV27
ASKGRGRQETQY
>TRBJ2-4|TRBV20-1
SARDVTGEGNIQY
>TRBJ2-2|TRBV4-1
ASSQEPILRTGELF
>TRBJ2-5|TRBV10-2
ASSLRHVQETQY
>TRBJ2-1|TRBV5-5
ASSLEVSDNEQF
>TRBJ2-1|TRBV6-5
ASTSGREEIDEQF
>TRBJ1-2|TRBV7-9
ASSHPGQGDYGYT
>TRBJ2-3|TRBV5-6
ASNRGGSTDTQY
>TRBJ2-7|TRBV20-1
SARGTTYEQY
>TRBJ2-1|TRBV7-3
ASSPQGTDQF
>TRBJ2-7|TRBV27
ASSPTPSGTGVYEQY
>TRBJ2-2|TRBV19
ASSDRGRASGELF
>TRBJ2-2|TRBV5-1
ASSLTSGSPTGELF
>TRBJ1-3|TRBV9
ASIDGRDKGNTIY
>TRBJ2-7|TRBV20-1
SARVTGSWNYEQY
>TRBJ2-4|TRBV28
ASSWENIQY
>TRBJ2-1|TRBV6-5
ASSYLSTANEQF
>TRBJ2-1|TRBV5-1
ASSLGTGAPYNEQF
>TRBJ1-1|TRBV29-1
SANNIRDTEAF
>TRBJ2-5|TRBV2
ASRELETQY
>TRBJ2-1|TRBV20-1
SARSLGTSAANEQF
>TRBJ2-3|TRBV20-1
SARDWGGRAPTDTQY
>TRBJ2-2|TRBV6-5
ANRASDTVELF
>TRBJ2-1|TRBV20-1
SARLHNEQF
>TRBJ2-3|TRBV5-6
ASSRMGVRGTQY
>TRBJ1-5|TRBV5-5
ASSPYSNQPQH
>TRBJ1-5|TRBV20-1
SAHDTPGPGQPQH
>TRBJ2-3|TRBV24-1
ATRDRVSTDAKY
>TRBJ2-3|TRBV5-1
ASSLAGVETDTQY